This record looks at one T cell receptor beta chain sequence and its context. What this receptor recognizes is not known. Base qualities are missing; no much larger clone stands one base away. To prepare the library, the immunoSEQ multiplex PCR assay was applied. To provide template for TCR sequencing, every sample had RNA extracted and reverse transcribed into cDNA. SuperScript III was used to make first-strand cDNA, primed with a 2:1 mix of oligo-dT and random hexamers. A synthetic immune receptor repertoire was used to measure amplification bias, and any remaining bias was corrected computationally. Per the source publication's procedure: Raw reads were preprocessed to remove errors, and CDR3 was defined by IMGT conventions from the conserved cysteine to phenylalanine. Clonality was computed by normalizing Shannon entropy by log2 of the number of productive unique TCRs and subtracting the result from 1. Whether each scalp clone was CD4 or CD8 was inferred by checking scalp TCRbeta sequences against the CD4 and CD8 repertoires from sorted blood. Not all clones reach the TCRdb copy of this immuneACCESS table, which keeps in-frame sequences only. Checked studies attribute under half of the gap to unresolved V genes and leave the rest unexplained. The V and J calls and the clone size are those of that table, but D and trimming were determined from the DNA. The table for this sample lists over 150,000 clones; less than 70% of them were counted only once. The ten largest clonotypes hold approximately 15% of the sample.

The sample's time point label is to be understood as: 20 to 30 weeks on oral tofacitinib. The treatment or condition label of this sample denotes: oral pan-JAK inhibitor, 5-10 mg twice daily. Lesional scalp punch biopsies and peripheral blood were obtained from alopecia areata patients. PBMCs were separated by density centrifugation and stained for CD3, CD4 and CD8, after which CD4+ and CD8+ T cells were sorted on a FACSAria. The data belong to a study of CD8+ T cells in alopecia areata (dated by TCRdb to the late 2010s). About the study as a whole: The treated patients took part in an open-label pilot trial in which moderate-to-severe alopecia areata was treated with oral tofacitinib at 5 to 10 mg twice daily. Tofacitinib was administered for 6 to 18 months, and 6 months of follow-up off drug were then conducted to assess delayed response and recurrence. Disease severity in treated patients was measured with the SALT score, which quantifies the percentage of affected scalp surface area. In both human patients and the C3H/HeJ mouse model, the study applied high-throughput TCRbeta sequencing to look at T cell clonal expansion in alopecia areata. In humans, TCRbeta sequencing was performed on scalp tissue and on sorted CD4+ and CD8+ peripheral blood T cells from healthy controls and from patients with patchy or totalis/universalis alopecia areata. Biopsies were taken from tofacitinib-treated patients at baseline and at 4 and 24 weeks of treatment, and a later scalp biopsy was taken in several of the tofacitinib-treated patients. Scalp clonality was compared across normal scalp (n=4), patchy alopecia areata scalp (n=8), and alopecia totalis/universalis scalp (n=8). The RNA source kit depended on sample type: the PAXgene miRNA kit for fixed scalp, the miRNeasy kit for PBMCs, and the RNeasy kit for mouse skin. Amplification of TCRbeta CDR3 regions was done by immunoSEQ multiplex PCR using 35 Vbeta forward primers and 13 Jbeta reverse primers. Results the study describes overall, beyond this receptor: Shared TCR sequences between patients were less evident than in mice, which may be partly attributable to HLA diversity in the patient population. Scalp TCR repertoire analysis is complicated because resident alphabeta T cells in normal human skin are also sequenced, whereas mouse skin is dominated by gammadelta T cells. With tofacitinib, both scalp clonality and the number of expanded CD8+ clones among the top 100 scalp clones went down significantly. The treated cohort was small, with a single nonresponder, so links between baseline CD8+ expansion and response need larger studies. Higher clonality and more expanded CD8+ clones were observed in lesional scalp than in normal scalp, particularly in alopecia totalis/universalis, a finding suggestive of antigenic drive. During tofacitinib treatment, many expanded lesional clones stuck around in both scalp and blood, and this persistence may partly explain why relapse happens after treatment is stopped.

The germline V gene yields MGHRA for CDR1 and YSYEKL for CDR2. The junction shows trimming of 0 bases on V and 7 bases on J, and the gene matches do not reach 2 bases of it. Its CDR3 holds 15 amino acids, cysteine through phenylalanine. CDR3 DNA only is kept here, 45 bases in frame from base 1. The sequencing used CD4+ T cells sorted from blood, collected at week 24, from a patient treated with tofacitinib. This clonotype was sampled from a human donor with alopecia areata. This receptor chain uses TRBV4-1 and TRBJ2-1, with 11 junctional bases fitting TRBD2. The CDR3 protein sequence reads: CASSQEGLAVNEQFF. The DNA sequence follows: TGCGCCAGCAGCCAAGAGGGACTAGCGGTAAATGAGCAGTTCTTC.